Presented here are 9 T cell receptor beta chains from one specimen sequenced in a study of long-term antiretroviral therapy in people with HIV. Version v3.0 of the immunoSEQ assay ran at survey level. Measured with immunoSEQ multiplex PCR; TCRdb has only the in-frame clones, and not every one. The sample holds 30,000 to 40,000 clones, 94% seen once. The sample consisted of unsorted PBMCs, taken just over 5 years after starting antiretroviral therapy. The source of these receptors is a woman in her fifties or sixties with HIV.

The chain links TRBV5-6 to TRBJ1-1, with a tentative D call TRBD1 (6 bases). V lost 0 bases and J 11 bases, leaving 20 bases between the germline ends. From germline, CDR1 is SGHDT and CDR2 YYEEEE. The CDR3 is made up of 15 amino acids. This chain's CDR3 is CASSLALGAGERAFF. CDR3 DNA sequence: TGTGCCAGCAGCTTGGCCCTAGGGGCAGGGGAGAGGGCTTTCTTT.

The chain recombines TRBV27 with TRBJ2-1; D ambiguous. V shed 1 base and J shed 0 bases, with 7 bases lying between them. The CDR3 contains 15 residues. Per germline, CDR1 MNHEY and CDR2 SMNVEV (reference sequence). CDR3 in amino acids: CASSLLVSSYNEQFF. In DNA form, the CDR3 reads TGTGCCAGCAGTTTATTAGTCAGCTCCTACAATGAGCAGTTCTTC.

V is TRBV6-6 and J is TRBJ1-1; no firm D call. The CDR3 spans 14 residues. V dropped 6 bases and J dropped 1 base, with 12 bases sitting between them. Germline loops: CDR1 MNHNY, CDR2 SVGAGI (reference sequence). CDR3 sequence (DNA): TGTGCCAGCAGGTGGAGCAGAAGGAACACTGAAGCTTTCTTT. Its protein is CASRWSRRNTEAFF.

J is TRBJ1-2 and V is TRBV27; the D is unclear. The germline V gene has CDR1 MNHEY and CDR2 SMNVEV (reference sequence). This CDR3 region has 15 residues. V lost 1 base and J 0 bases, leaving 9 bases between the germline ends. CDR3 sequence reads: CASSLYSFSNYGYTF. In nucleotides, the CDR3 is TGTGCCAGCAGTTTATACTCCTTTTCTAACTATGGCTACACCTTC.

The V gene is TRBV7-8, the J gene TRBJ2-5; weak D call: TRBD1 (5 bases). From germline, CDR1 is SGHVS and CDR2 FQNEAQ. V gave up 3 bases and J gave up 2 bases, with 10 bases separating them. CDR3 length equals 14 residues. The CDR3 DNA reads TGTGCCAGCAGCTTGACAGCATTACAAGAGACCCAGTACTTC. As protein: CASSLTALQETQYF.

V is TRBV6-6 and J is TRBJ1-5; the D gene is possibly TRBD1 (6 bases). The germline V gene encodes CDR1 MNHNY and CDR2 SVGAGI (reference sequence). Trimming removed 6 bases from V and 2 bases from J, with 11 bases in between. There are 14 residues in the CDR3. CDR3 sequence reads: CASSQNRGNQPQHF. CDR3 in DNA: TGTGCCAGCAGCCAAAACAGGGGCAATCAGCCCCAGCATTTT.

V usage is TRBV6-1 and J usage is TRBJ2-5; TRBD2 matches at 8 bases. There are 13 residues in the CDR3. V shed 3 bases, J shed 7 bases, and the junction held 4 bases outside the gene matches. The germline gives CDR1 MNHNS, CDR2 SASEGT. The CDR3 here is CASSDGGDRTQYF. The CDR3 DNA sequence: TGTGCCAGCAGTGACGGGGGGGATAGGACCCAGTACTTC.

This chain links TRBV7-2 with TRBJ1-3; no definite D call. V lost 5 bases and J 0 bases, leaving 17 bases between the germline ends. This CDR3 is built from 17 residues. Germline V gives CDR1 SGHTA, CDR2 FQGNSA. CDR3 sequence: CASSQRAAASSGNTIYF. In DNA, the CDR3 is TGTGCCAGCAGCCAAAGGGCGGCGGCGAGCTCTGGAAACACCATATATTTT.

This clone has a single count. The genes are TRBV25-1 and TRBJ1-1; the match to TRBD1 covers 8 bases. The V gene's germline CDR1 is MGHDK and CDR2 SYGVNS. After removal of 8 bases from V and 0 bases from J, the junction contained 11 bases not matched to a gene. The CDR3 is 16 residues long. For the CDR3, the DNA is TGTGCCAGCGGACCTACCGGACAGGGATTGAACACTGAAGCTTTCTTT. It specifies CASGPTGQGLNTEAFF. Full variable domain (missing parts from reference TRBV25-1 and TRBJ1-1): EADIYQTPRYLVIGTGKKITLECSQTMGHDKMYWYQQDPGMELHLIHYSYGVNSTEKGDLSSESTVSRIRTEHFPLTLESARPSHTSQYLCASGPTGQGLNTEAFFGQGTRLTVV.